This T cell receptor beta chain emerged from a study of T cell repertoires in cytomegalovirus infection. This clonotype was observed a handful of times. As yet, its antigen is unknown. Germline lookup yields CDR1 KGHDR and CDR2 SFDVKD. V lost 1 base to trimming and J lost 2 bases; unmatched junction nucleotides: 7. This CDR3 has 18 residues. MiXCR was run by TCRdb on the reads, yielding one entry per CDR3 protein. The repertoire holds fewer than 950,000 distinct CDR3 sequences, 30% to 35% seen once, with around an eighth in the top ten. This TCR was sampled from a human donor in good health (CMV status not recorded). Some clones in this sample may be carry-over from other donors' samples. The chain recombines TRBV24-1 with TRBJ2-5, with 12 bases that match TRBD2. Sequencing was performed on cultured CD8+ T cells from PBMCs, taken from culture after CMV antigen stimulation. This chain's CDR3 is CATSDLRLAGVYQETQYF. The DNA of the CDR3 is TGTGCCACCAGTGATTTAAGACTAGCGGGGGTCTATCAAGAGACCCAGTACTTC.